The 21 T cell receptor beta chains below come from one sample, sequenced in a study of blood T cells in healthy people across ages. Combining a sample-barcoded 5' primer with a J-beta primer mix, a second PCR ran for roughly 7 to 12 cycles. One entry per CDR3 protein, called by TCRdb with MiXCR from the 5' RACE reads. The sample carries over a million distinct CDR3 sequences, approximately 25% recorded once. The data also belong to a second study, concerning T cells of mothers and their children.

The source material was blood. The source is a girl aged 2-10 years in good health.

The V gene is TRBV10-3, the J gene TRBJ1-5; 7 bases fit TRBD1. J gave up 3 bases and V 2 bases, and 7 bases lay outside the gene matches. Germline CDR1 and CDR2: ENHRY and SYGVKD. CDR3 size: 16 residues. The CDR3 here is CAISERVTGDNQPQHF. The CDR3, as DNA: TGTGCCATCAGTGAGCGGGTTACAGGGGACAATCAGCCCCAGCATTTT.

The gene calls are TRBV27 and TRBJ2-5; D is possibly TRBD1 or TRBD2 (6 bases each). The better agreement between TRBJ2-1 and the DNA end casts doubt on the J call. Germline lookup yields CDR1 MNHEY and CDR2 SMNVEV (reference sequence). The CDR3 covers 12 residues. CDR3 in amino acids: CASIGGPHEQFF. The CDR3, as DNA: TGTGCCAGCATTGGGGGGCCCCATGAGCAGTTCTTC.

This clonotype has only a few counts. The rearrangement joins TRBV5-1 to TRBJ2-5, with 8 bases lining up with TRBD2. Judging by the DNA end, TRBJ2-1 fits better; the J call may be wrong. Germline-derived CDR1 and CDR2 are SGHRS and YFSETQ. The CDR3 length is 16 residues. CDR3 protein: CASRRGGSSPLNEQFF. CDR3 nucleotide sequence: TGCGCCAGCCGTCGCGGGGGGAGCTCCCCCTTAAATGAGCAGTTCTTC.

This clonotype was seen only a few times. The rearrangement links TRBV4-2 to TRBJ2-7; D perhaps matches TRBD1 (6 bases). The CDR3 consists of 17 residues. V dropped 0 bases and J dropped 4 bases, with 19 bases sitting between them. Germline-derived CDR1 and CDR2 are LGHNA and YNFKEQ. Written as DNA, the CDR3 is TGTGCCAGCAGCCAAGATTCTGGGGGCACCACCCTGTACGAGCAGTACTTC. This translates into CASSQDSGGTTLYEQYF.

Of note for this clonotype: The missing conserved phenylalanine or tryptophan at the end of this CDR3 makes a read error likely. The chain links TRBV9 to TRBJ2-2; 9 bases fit TRBD2. The V and J ends lost 1 base and 7 bases, in that order; junction bases with no gene match: 8. The CDR3 consists of 16 residues. CDR1 and CDR2 (germline): SGDLS, YYNGEE. CDR3 protein: CASSVLLAGRSGELFS. DNA for the CDR3: TGTGCCAGCAGCGTATTACTAGCGGGTCGTAGCGGGGAGCTGTTTTCT.

The rearrangement uses TRBV2 and TRBJ1-5; D ambiguous. V gave up 0 bases and J gave up 7 bases, with 7 bases separating them. The germline gives CDR1 SNHLY, CDR2 FYNNEI. This CDR3 spans 13 amino acids. CDR3 bases: TGTGCCAGCAGTGAAGCGCTTCTCCAGCCCCAGCATTTT. Translating gives CASSEALLQPQHF. Combining the CDR3 with reference TRBV2 and TRBJ1-5 gives the whole variable domain EPEVTQTPSHQVTQMGQEVILRCVPISNHLYFYWYRQILGQKVEFLVSFYNNEISEKSEIFDDQFSVERPDGSNFTLKIRSTKLEDSAMYFCASSEALLQPQHFGDGTRLSIL.

The gene calls are TRBV7-2 and TRBJ2-7; 11 positions match TRBD2. Matching the DNA end better, TRBJ2-1 makes the J call doubtful. CDR3 length: 16 amino acids. Germline assignment: CDR1 SGHTA and CDR2 FQGNSA. CDR3 region: CASSFSGGASSNEQFF. The CDR3 nucleotides are TGTGCCAGCAGCTTTAGCGGGGGGGCCAGCTCGAATGAGCAGTTCTTC.

A note on this clonotype: The junction and the germline gene differ at one end; a read error may be behind it. The rearrangement uses TRBV18 and TRBJ1-1; 9 bases fit TRBD1. The CDR3 is made up of 13 amino acids. The germline CDR1 and CDR2 sequences are KGHSH and LQKENI. The CDR3 DNA reads TGTGCCAGCTCACCAAAACAGGGGGCGCGAGTCTCTTTT. This encodes CASSPKQGARVSF.

This clonotype was picked up a small number of times. This chain links TRBV7-3 with TRBJ1-6, with unresolved D. Germline assignment: CDR1 SGHTA and CDR2 FQGTGA. CDR3 length: 15 amino acids. V lost 5 bases and J 9 bases, leaving 17 bases between the germline ends. The CDR3 bases are TGTGCCAGCAGCCCCACCGCCGGTGTCGGTTCACCCCTCCACTTT. Translating gives CASSPTAGVGSPLHF.

This rearrangement joins TRBV4-1 to TRBJ2-5; 10 bases are a match to TRBD2. The junction had 12 bases not matched to a gene; V was cut back by 3 bases and J by 11 bases. Germline-derived CDR1 and CDR2 are MGHRA and YSYEKL. There are 15 residues in the CDR3. Here the CDR3 reads CASSQALSGREEQYF. Written as DNA, the CDR3 is TGCGCCAGCAGCCAGGCTTTAAGCGGGAGGGAAGAGCAGTACTTC.

This clonotype was seen a handful of times. A single base separates this from a much larger clone, so it may be a read error. Here the CDR3 omits its conserved ending phenylalanine or tryptophan, so a read error is the likely source. V usage is TRBV28 and J usage is TRBJ2-1; 13 positions agree with TRBD2. Trimming at V came to 7 bases and at J to 9 bases, leaving 15 bases not matched to a gene. Germline V lookup: CDR1 MDHEN, CDR2 SYDVKM. There are 17 residues in the CDR3. DNA for the CDR3: TGTGCCAGCACCAAGGCCGGGACTAGCGGGGAGGGGGGTGAGCAGTTCGTC. This sequence encodes CASTKAGTSGEGGEQFV.

The chain has TRBV29-1 and TRBJ1-1; 7 nucleotides line up with TRBD1. The CDR3 has 13 residues. The germline V gene encodes CDR1 SQVTM and CDR2 ANQGSEA. The CDR3 DNA sequence: TGCAGTGCGCCAGGGGGGACGCCGACTGAAGCTTTCTTT. Amino acids: CSAPGGTPTEAFF.

A few counts support this clonotype. The chain employs TRBV12-3 or TRBV12-4 and TRBJ2-2, with D uncertain. The germline V and J ends were trimmed by 7 bases and 7 bases, with 13 bases remaining between them. This CDR3 is 13 amino acids long. In DNA form, the CDR3 reads TGTGCCAGCAACAACCTCGAGGACGGGGAGCTGTTTTTT. Encoded protein: CASNNLEDGELFF.

In its sample, this clonotype was seen a few times. The chain links TRBV3-1 to TRBJ1-1; D remains unclear. Germline values: CDR1 LGHDT, CDR2 YNNKEL (reference sequence). The CDR3 extends over 11 amino acids. V dropped 2 bases and J dropped 8 bases, with 6 bases sitting between them. CDR3 protein: CASSQRLEAFF. The CDR3 region has the DNA TGTGCCAGCAGCCAACGACTCGAAGCTTTCTTT.

This clonotype came up a few times. This chain uses TRBV7-9 with TRBJ2-7, with 13 bases fitting TRBD2. V gave up 4 bases and J gave up 5 bases; unmatched junction bases: 2. Germline CDR1 SEHNR, CDR2 FQNEAQ (reference sequence). The CDR3 runs 14 residues. DNA of the CDR3: TGTGCCAGCAGCTCCGGACTAGCGGGGGACGAGCAGTACTTC. This codes for CASSSGLAGDEQYF.

This clonotype was counted a few times. The chain is built from TRBV7-9 and TRBJ2-1; D is unresolved. CDR3 length equals 17 residues. Germline CDR1 is SEHNR and CDR2 is FQNEAQ (reference sequence). With 3 bases removed from V and 0 bases from J, the gap between germline ends came to 15 bases. CDR3 coding DNA: TGTGCCAGCAGCTTTCTTGGGTGGTCCAGCTCCTACAATGAGCAGTTCTTC. Its translation: CASSFLGWSSSYNEQFF.

A few counts support this clonotype. The genes are TRBV5-1 and TRBJ1-4; D is unclear. CDR1 and CDR2 (germline): SGHRS, YFSETQ. The CDR3 totals 13 residues. The V and J ends lost 0 bases and 6 bases respectively, with 6 bases between them. The CDR3 loop is CASSLARDEKLFF. The CDR3 DNA reads as TGCGCCAGCAGCTTGGCCCGGGATGAAAAACTGTTTTTT.

Turning to this clonotype: This may arise from a read error, as a much more abundant clone is one base away. This chain connects TRBV28 to TRBJ2-5; D remains unclear. This CDR3 has 11 residues. V gave up 2 bases and J gave up 7 bases, with 5 bases separating them. CDR1 and CDR2 from the germline V gene are MDHEN and SYDVKM. CDR3: CASSLRVTQYF. The DNA of the CDR3 is TGTGCCAGCAGTTTAAGGGTGACCCAGTACTTC.

The chain combines TRBV27 with TRBJ1-1; tentative D call: TRBD1 (5 bases). Germline CDR1 is MNHEY and CDR2 is SMNVEV (reference sequence). With 5 bases removed from V and 5 bases from J, the gap between germline ends came to 18 bases. The CDR3 is 15 residues long. This chain's CDR3 is CASSPRGTLWTEAFF. CDR3 coding DNA: TGTGCCAGCAGTCCCCGGGGCACCCTCTGGACTGAAGCTTTCTTT.

This clonotype has more than one count but fewer than ten. V and J are TRBV29-1 and TRBJ2-1, with 7 bases lining up with TRBD1. After removal of 4 bases from V and 8 bases from J, the junction contained 11 bases not matched to a gene. This CDR3 has 14 amino acids. Germline assignment: CDR1 SQVTM and CDR2 ANQGSEA. The CDR3 bases are TGCAGCGTTGTAGGGACAGAGGTTTATGATGAGCAGTTCTTC. Protein: CSVVGTEVYDEQFF.

This clonotype was recorded a few times. The chain carries TRBV18 and TRBJ1-2; D is possibly TRBD1 (6 bases). The CDR3 spans 17 residues. The germline V and J ends were trimmed by 2 bases and 0 bases, with 16 bases remaining between them. Germline CDR1 reads KGHSH; CDR2 reads LQKENI. The CDR3 DNA reads TGTGCCAGCTCACCAGGGGCAGGCGCAGGGGCTAACTATGGCTACACCTTC. It translates to CASSPGAGAGANYGYTF.